The 21 T cell receptor beta chains presented below share a single source sample, sequenced in a study of T cells in Graves' hyperthyroidism and ophthalmopathy. RNA transcripts yielded amplified TCR beta CDR3 regions. With the HTBI primer set, the TCR CDR3 went through a first round of RT-PCR. MiXCR, run by TCRdb on the multiplex PCR reads, gives a single entry per CDR3 protein. This table holds hundreds of thousands of distinct CDR3 sequences, 15% to 18% found once. Specimen: blood. These receptors were obtained from a young woman with Graves' hyperthyroidism.

This clonotype was counted at least ten times. The chain combines TRBV19 with TRBJ1-2; D is possibly TRBD1 (5 bases). The CDR3 length is 17 residues. Trimming removed 3 bases from V and 4 bases from J, with 21 bases in between. From germline, CDR1 is LNHDA and CDR2 SQIVND (reference sequence). In DNA, the CDR3 is TGTGCCAGTAGTATTTCGGCCGGGACCGCTACGGGCTATGGCTACACCTTC. It is translated as CASSISAGTATGYGYTF. The full variable domain, rest sourced from reference TRBV19 and TRBJ1-2, is DGGITQSPKYLFRKEGQNVTLSCEQNLNHDAMYWYRQDPGQGLRLIYYSQIVNDFQKGDIAEGYSVSREKKESFPLTVTSAQKNPTAFYLCASSISAGTATGYGYTFGSGTRLTVV.

The chain recombines TRBV6-1 with TRBJ1-5; D remains unclear. Trimming removed 7 bases from V and 9 bases from J, with 16 bases in between. CDR1 and CDR2 (germline): MNHNS, SASEGT. The CDR3 totals 13 residues. The CDR3 loop is CASNPRVARPQHF. The CDR3 coding sequence is TGTGCCAGCAACCCCCGGGTCGCTCGGCCCCAGCATTTT.

The V and J genes are TRBV7-2 and TRBJ2-7; TRBD1 is a possible D gene (5 bases). Germline CDR1 SGHTA, CDR2 FQGNSA. Trimming pared 5 bases from V and 2 bases from J, leaving 13 bases between. This CDR3 region has 14 residues. CDR3 sequence (DNA): TGTGCCAGCAGCCCTAGGGGCCCCCCCTACGAGCAGTACTTC. Its translation: CASSPRGPPYEQYF. The full variable domain, rest sourced from reference TRBV7-2 and TRBJ2-7, is GAGVSQSPSNKVTEKGKDVELRCDPISGHTALYWYRQSLGQGLEFLIYFQGNSAPDKSGLPSDRFSAERTGGSVSTLTIQRTQQEDSAVYLCASSPRGPPYEQYFGPGTRLTVT.

This clonotype has ten or more counts. V and J are TRBV20-1 and TRBJ2-7; 8 nucleotides agree with TRBD1. Trimming cost V 1 base and J 2 bases; bases outside gene matches: 7. The CDR3 runs 15 residues. From germline, CDR1 is DFQATT and CDR2 SNEGSKA (reference sequence). CDR3 bases: TGCAGTGCTAGAGCAACAGGGGGGCTGGCCTACGAGCAGTACTTC. The encoded protein is CSARATGGLAYEQYF.

At least ten counts were recorded for this clonotype. The chain links TRBV27 to TRBJ2-7; D ambiguous. The V gene's germline CDR1 is MNHEY and CDR2 SMNVEV (reference sequence). V shed 4 bases and J shed 0 bases, with 10 bases lying between them. The CDR3 consists of 14 residues. The CDR3 loop is CASSSLTGSYEQYF. CDR3 sequence (DNA): TGTGCCAGCAGTTCTTTGACGGGCTCCTACGAGCAGTACTTC.

This clonotype has a count of ten or more. Written as DNA, the CDR3 is TGCGCCAGCAGCCGGAATAGCGAGACCCAGTACTTC. Its protein product is CASSRNSETQYF. The chain couples TRBV4-1 to TRBJ2-5; the D is unclear. Deletions cut 4 bases from V and 5 bases from J, with 8 bases between. CDR3 length equals 12 residues. Germline V gene data show CDR1 as MGHRA and CDR2 as YSYEKL.

This clonotype appeared many times. The rearrangement joins TRBV6-2 or TRBV6-3 to TRBJ1-2, with 9 nucleotides matching TRBD1. The CDR3 sequence is 15 residues long. V lost 4 bases and J lost 9; bases outside the gene matches: 12. Germline loops: CDR1 MNHEY, CDR2 SVGEGT. CDR3 bases: TGTGCCAGCAGTTGGGGCCTAGGACAGGGGACGAGCTACACCTTC. Translating it yields CASSWGLGQGTSYTF.

This clonotype was seen only a few times. V is TRBV30 and J is TRBJ2-7, with 9 bases identical to TRBD1. Germline V gene sequence: CDR1 GTSNPN, CDR2 SVGIG (reference sequence). CDR3 size: 13 residues. Trimming cost V 4 bases and J 7 bases; bases outside gene matches: 8. The CDR3 DNA reads as TGTGCCTGGACCGGACAGGGGCCCTGGGAGCAGTACTTC. Encoded protein: CAWTGQGPWEQYF.

There are many counts of this clonotype. This rearrangement joins TRBV30 to TRBJ2-7; D not resolved. The V gene lost 0 bases and the J gene lost 2 bases, with 2 bases spanning the gap. There are 11 residues in the CDR3. CDR1 and CDR2 (germline): GTSNPN, SVGIG (reference sequence). The CDR3 DNA reads as TGTGCCTGGAGTGTAGCCTACGAGCAGTACTTC. Translation gives CAWSVAYEQYF.

This clonotype was recorded at least ten times. The chain uses TRBV27 and TRBJ2-7; 8 bases map to TRBD2. This CDR3 is 16 amino acids long. Trimming cost V 6 bases and J 0 bases; bases outside gene matches: 10. Germline CDR1 and CDR2: MNHEY and SMNVEV (reference sequence). This chain's CDR3 is CASSPSGRGGSYEQYF. Here the CDR3 DNA reads TGTGCCAGCAGCCCCTCGGGCCGGGGGGGCTCCTACGAGCAGTACTTC.

The gene calls are TRBV4-3 and TRBJ1-1; 7 bases are shared with TRBD1. The CDR3 spans 16 residues. Germline assignment: CDR1 LGHNA and CDR2 YSLEER. With V trimmed by 2 bases and J by 0 bases, 6 bases remained unmatched. The CDR3 nucleotides are TGCGCCAGCAGCCAAAATCTCGGGACAGTGAACACTGAAGCTTTCTTT. It codes for CASSQNLGTVNTEAFF.

The chain links TRBV7-3 to TRBJ1-1, with a weak D call TRBD1 (6 bases). The CDR3 totals 15 residues. The germline V gene encodes CDR1 SGHTA and CDR2 FQGTGA. Trimming took off 3 bases at V and 3 bases at J, with 14 bases between the two ends. The CDR3 region has the DNA TGTGCCAGCAGCTTGAGTTTTGGGGGGCACACTGAAGCTTTCTTT. Protein: CASSLSFGGHTEAFF.

The chain links TRBV2 to TRBJ2-5, with 8 bases matching TRBD1. Germline lookup yields CDR1 SNHLY and CDR2 FYNNEI. This CDR3 spans 13 amino acids. The CDR3 protein is CAAGRGRRETQYF. The CDR3 nucleotides are TGTGCTGCGGGCAGGGGGCGAAGAGAGACCCAGTACTTC. Complete variable domain (other parts from reference TRBV2 and TRBJ2-5): EPEVTQTPSHQVTQMGQEVILRCVPISNHLYFYWYRQILGQKVEFLVSFYNNEISEKSEIFDDQFSVERPDGSNFTLKIRSTKLEDSAMYFCAAGRGRRETQYFGPGTRLLVL.

The chain couples TRBV11-3 to TRBJ2-1, with D possibly being TRBD1 (5 bases). Trimming shortened V by 2 bases and J by 5 bases, and 16 bases separated the two germline ends. The CDR3 length is 16 residues. Germline V gene sequence: CDR1 SGHNT, CDR2 YENEEA. The CDR3 protein is CASSLRTGRVNNEQFF. In DNA form, the CDR3 reads TGTGCCAGCAGCTTACGCACGGGCAGGGTGAACAATGAGCAGTTCTTC.

The V call is TRBV7-8, the J call TRBJ1-5; TRBD1 matches 7 bases. Germline lookup yields CDR1 SGHVS and CDR2 FQNEAQ. Losses at the gene ends were 2 bases for V and 4 bases for J; bases not matched to a gene: 11. The CDR3 spans 17 residues. DNA for the CDR3: TGTGCCAGCAGCTTATGGGGACAGCAGGATCTAAATCAGCCCCAGCATTTT. This sequence encodes CASSLWGQQDLNQPQHF.

The rearrangement joins TRBV20-1 to TRBJ2-3, with 10 bases that match TRBD1. J lost 4 bases, V lost 5 bases, and 15 bases had no gene match. Germline V gives CDR1 DFQATT, CDR2 SNEGSKA (reference sequence). The CDR3 runs 17 residues. The CDR3 sequence: CSAPHSWGQGIPDTQYF. In DNA form, the CDR3 reads TGCAGTGCTCCCCATAGCTGGGGACAGGGGATCCCAGATACGCAGTATTTT.

The chain uses TRBV6-2 or TRBV6-3 and TRBJ1-2; possibly TRBD1 for D (5 bases). The CDR3 runs 13 residues. The V gene's germline CDR1 is MNHEY and CDR2 SVGEGT. The ends were cut back, 10 bases at V and 7 bases at J, with 19 bases in the middle. CDR3 DNA sequence: TGTGCCATCTCCCCGACAGTGTCGGGTGGCTACACCTTC. Its translation is CAISPTVSGGYTF.

This clonotype came up a few times. The chain joins TRBV6-5 to TRBJ1-4; D not certain. Trimming pared 3 bases from V and 6 bases from J, leaving 17 bases between. Germline lookup yields CDR1 MNHEY and CDR2 SVGAGI. The CDR3 runs to 16 residues. CDR3 nucleotides: TGTGCCAGCAGTTATGGGTCAGGTCGAGGAGATGAAAAACTGTTTTTT. Its translation is CASSYGSGRGDEKLFF.

This clonotype was seen more than once but under ten times. The CDR3 bases are TGTGCCAGCAGTACCCGCCAAGGGAGCCCCTACGAGCAGTACTTC. Residues: CASSTRQGSPYEQYF. The J gene is TRBJ2-7, the V gene TRBV6-1; TRBD2 might be the D (5 bases). From germline, CDR1 is MNHNS and CDR2 SASEGT. V was trimmed by 5 bases and J by 2 bases, leaving 16 bases between them. This CDR3 contains 15 residues.

This rearrangement joins TRBV6-4 to TRBJ1-5; D is unresolved. The CDR3 consists of 15 residues. CDR1 and CDR2 (germline): MRHNA, SNTAGT. Trimming stripped 7 bases from V and 0 bases from J, with 13 bases between. The CDR3 DNA follows: TGTGCCAGCAAGCAGGCATATAATAGCAATCAGCCCCAGCATTTT. Translation: CASKQAYNSNQPQHF.

This clonotype was seen more than once but under ten times. The V gene is TRBV13, the J gene TRBJ1-3; D is undetermined. Germline CDR1 reads PRHDT; CDR2 reads FYEKMQ (reference sequence). Deletions cut 1 base from V and 4 bases from J, with 11 bases between. The CDR3 totals 15 residues. CDR3 region: CASSLEGFEGNTIYF. The CDR3 nucleotides read TGTGCCAGCAGCTTAGAAGGTTTTGAAGGAAACACCATATATTTT.